These 20 T cell receptor beta chains share one sample of origin, sequenced in a study of post-analysis software for immune sequencing data. General study points: Included in a set of four or five TRBV segments more frequent in patients than controls were TRBV5-6, TRBV5-1 and TRBV20-1.

Each TCR beta cDNA library carried unique molecular identifiers. A single record per CDR3 protein comes from TCRdb applying MiXCR to the PCR reads. The data contain hundreds of thousands of distinct CDR3 sequences, approximately 60% of them seen just once; the ten biggest clones take up over 9%. Their antigen targets remain unknown. The sequencing sample was made of blood. Receptor source: a girl aged 2-9 years with multiple sclerosis.

This clonotype was seen just once. The chain uses TRBV7-3 and TRBJ2-1, with 9 bases lining up with TRBD2. V was clipped by 2 bases and J by 7 bases; unmatched bases: 9. There are 16 residues in the CDR3. Germline lookup yields CDR1 SGHTA and CDR2 FQGTGA. CDR3: CASSLGGLAGPNEQFF. CDR3 nucleotides: TGTGCCAGCAGCTTAGGAGGTCTAGCGGGACCGAATGAGCAGTTCTTC.

The count of this clonotype is one. The rearrangement joins TRBV24-1 to TRBJ2-1, with 9 positions matching TRBD1. The CDR3 contains 13 residues. Germline V gene sequence: CDR1 KGHDR, CDR2 SFDVKD. The J segment lost 12 bases and the V segment lost 4 bases, leaving 6 bases of the junction unmatched. CDR3 in amino acids: CATSDPGTGMQFF. Here the CDR3 DNA reads TGTGCCACCAGTGACCCCGGGACAGGGATGCAGTTCTTC.

V gene TRBV10-3 combines with J gene TRBJ2-2, with D possibly TRBD2 on 6 matching bases. The CDR3 has 15 residues. Deletions cut 3 bases from V and 6 bases from J, with 14 bases between. Germline V lookup: CDR1 ENHRY, CDR2 SYGVKD. The CDR3 DNA reads as TGTGCCATCAGTGATCCCCCGGGGGAGGCCGGGGAGCTGTTTTTT. Encoded protein: CAISDPPGEAGELFF.

The gene calls are TRBV12-3 or TRBV12-4 and TRBJ2-1, with D unclear. Near its end, the DNA agrees better with TRBJ2-7, so the J call may be wrong. The CDR3 consists of 15 residues. In nucleotides, the CDR3 is TGTGCCAGCAGTCCCAATAGGAAGGGTTGGAACGAGCAGTACTTC. Translating it yields CASSPNRKGWNEQYF.

The chain joins TRBV27 to TRBJ2-7; D is unclear. The CDR3 totals 13 residues. V lost 2 bases, J lost 5 bases, and 10 bases lay in between. Germline CDR1 MNHEY, CDR2 SMNVEV (reference sequence). CDR3 bases: TGTGCCAGCAGTTTAGCGGCGAGCAACGAGCAGTACTTC. Encoded protein: CASSLAASNEQYF.

V and J are TRBV12-3 or TRBV12-4 and TRBJ2-7; 8 bases match TRBD1. The DNA end favors TRBJ2-4, so the J call may be wrong. The CDR3 length is 14 residues. The CDR3 sequence is CASSLGQGSNIQYF. The CDR3 nucleotides read TGTGCCAGCAGTTTAGGACAGGGGTCGAACATTCAGTACTTC.

The V and J genes are TRBV12-3 or TRBV12-4 and TRBJ2-5, with D perhaps TRBD1 (7 bases). The V end lost 0 bases, the J end lost 11 bases, and 16 bases lay between the germline ends. The CDR3 contains 14 residues. The CDR3 coding sequence is TGTGCCAGCAGTTTAGCCACCGTACAGGGGAGGCAGTACTTC. Translating it yields CASSLATVQGRQYF.

This clonotype was counted a few times. This sequence joins TRBV29-1 and TRBJ1-6, with a tentative D call TRBD1 (6 bases). The CDR3 runs 13 residues. CDR1 SQVTM and CDR2 ANQGSEA come from the germline V gene. Trimming took off 6 bases at V and 9 bases at J, with 15 bases between the two ends. CDR3 nucleotide sequence: TGCAGCGTGGGAGCAGGGGTGGGTTCACCCCTCCACTTT. Translating gives CSVGAGVGSPLHF.

In nucleotides, the CDR3 is TGTGCCAGCAGCTTAGGGAGGGGGCCTCAGCCCCAGCATTTT. This translates into CASSLGRGPQPQHF. The chain uses TRBV13 and TRBJ1-5; 7 positions match TRBD1. CDR3 length equals 14 residues. V gave up 0 bases and J gave up 6 bases; unmatched junction bases: 2. CDR1 is PRHDT and CDR2 is FYEKMQ in the germline V gene (reference sequence).

V gene TRBV5-5 combines with J gene TRBJ2-7; either TRBD1 or TRBD2 may fit D (5 bases each). V was trimmed by 9 bases and J by 5 bases, leaving 21 bases between them. Germline CDR1 SGHKS, CDR2 YYEKEE (reference sequence). The CDR3 loop spans 14 amino acids. The CDR3 DNA sequence: TGTGCCACTAGATCCGGGACCGCTGCGGACGAGCAGTACTTC. Translated: CATRSGTAADEQYF.

This clonotype has just one count. This chain connects TRBV6-6 to TRBJ2-4, with a weak D call TRBD2 (7 bases). The CDR3 extends over 17 amino acids. V was trimmed by 4 bases and J by 2 bases, leaving 18 bases between them. Germline V gene data show CDR1 as MNHNY and CDR2 as SVGAGI (reference sequence). The CDR3 bases are TGTGCCAGCAGTTCCGTTTCACGGGGGGCTACCAAAAACATTCAGTACTTC. Its translation: CASSSVSRGATKNIQYF.

The chain couples TRBV4-1 to TRBJ2-1; D unclear. This CDR3 spans 18 amino acids. CDR1 is MGHRA, CDR2 YSYEKL, per germline. Between the trimmed V and J ends, which lost 1 base and 2 bases, there was a span of 18 bases. The CDR3 DNA sequence: TGCGCCAGCAGCCAAGCTCGTTTGGATGGCGCAGCCTACAATGAGCAGTTCTTC. The encoded protein is CASSQARLDGAAYNEQFF.

V and J are TRBV10-3 and TRBJ2-1, with D maybe TRBD1 (6 bases). V shed 6 bases and J shed 10 bases, with 16 bases lying between them. The germline V gene encodes CDR1 ENHRY and CDR2 SYGVKD. This CDR3 region has 13 residues. The CDR3 spells CAIREDSGREQFF. The CDR3 DNA is TGTGCCATCAGGGAGGACAGCGGCAGGGAGCAGTTCTTC.

This clonotype was recorded a few times. This sequence joins TRBV7-9 and TRBJ2-1, with TRBD2 matching 10 bases. Germline assignment: CDR1 SEHNR and CDR2 FQNEAQ (reference sequence). With 4 bases clipped from V and 3 bases from J, the junction kept 9 bases outside the gene matches. CDR3 length equals 17 residues. The CDR3 loop reads CASSSEWTSGLYNEQFF. CDR3 DNA sequence: TGTGCCAGCAGCTCCGAATGGACTAGCGGACTCTACAATGAGCAGTTCTTC.

The chain uses TRBV20-1 and TRBJ2-1, with D possibly being TRBD2 (6 bases). V was trimmed by 5 bases and J by 1 base, leaving 6 bases between them. The length of the CDR3 is 12 residues. The V gene's germline CDR1 is DFQATT and CDR2 SNEGSKA (reference sequence). DNA for the CDR3: TGCAGTGCTGGGACTTCCTACAATGAGCAGTTCTTC. It is translated as CSAGTSYNEQFF.

This rearrangement joins TRBV6-5 to TRBJ2-5, with D possibly matching TRBD2 (6 bases). Matching the DNA end better, TRBJ2-7 makes the J call doubtful. The germline gives CDR1 MNHEY, CDR2 SVGAGI. The CDR3 totals 14 residues. CDR3 in amino acids: CASTPSGQGGEQYF. The CDR3 nucleotides are TGTGCCAGTACCCCGAGCGGGCAAGGCGGCGAGCAGTACTTC.

The genes are TRBV20-1 and TRBJ2-3, with TRBD2 matching 8 bases. The V and J ends lost 6 bases and 3 bases, in that order; junction bases with no gene match: 8. This CDR3 is built from 14 residues. Germline V gene lookup returns CDR1 DFQATT and CDR2 SNEGSKA (reference sequence). This CDR3 is CSAGGGVRTDTQYF. In DNA, the CDR3 is TGCAGTGCCGGGGGGGGAGTCCGTACAGATACGCAGTATTTT.

The sample holds a few counts of this clonotype. The rearrangement joins TRBV5-1 to TRBJ2-4; D gene unclear. Germline V CDR1 and CDR2: SGHRS, YFSETQ. The CDR3 runs 16 residues. V shed 4 bases and J shed 0 bases, with 14 bases lying between them. This CDR3 reads CASSPGSWVAKNIQYF. The CDR3 DNA sequence: TGCGCCAGCAGCCCGGGCTCTTGGGTAGCCAAAAACATTCAGTACTTC. The whole variable domain, remainder taken from reference TRBV5-1 and TRBJ2-4, is KAGVTQTPRYLIKTRGQQVTLSCSPISGHRSVSWYQQTPGQGLQFLFEYFSETQRNKGNFPGRFSGRQFSNSRSEMNVSTLELGDSALYLCASSPGSWVAKNIQYFGAGTRLSVL.

This chain joins TRBV7-9 and TRBJ1-6, with D hard to call. The CDR3 contains 12 residues. Between the trimmed V and J ends, which lost 4 bases and 13 bases, there was a span of 11 bases. Germline CDR1 is SEHNR and CDR2 is FQNEAQ (reference sequence). CDR3 sequence: CASSSPPGPLHF. The CDR3 coding sequence is TGTGCCAGCAGCTCACCCCCTGGCCCCCTCCACTTT.

Concerning this clonotype itself: Mismatch with germline at one junction end may stem from a read error. The chain employs TRBV11-2 and TRBJ1-2, with no clear D. Germline V gives CDR1 SGHAT, CDR2 FQNNGV. The CDR3 sequence is 14 residues long. The DNA of the CDR3 is TGTGCCAGCAGCTTAAATGAGGGAAGCTATGACTACACCTTC. This sequence encodes CASSLNEGSYDYTF.